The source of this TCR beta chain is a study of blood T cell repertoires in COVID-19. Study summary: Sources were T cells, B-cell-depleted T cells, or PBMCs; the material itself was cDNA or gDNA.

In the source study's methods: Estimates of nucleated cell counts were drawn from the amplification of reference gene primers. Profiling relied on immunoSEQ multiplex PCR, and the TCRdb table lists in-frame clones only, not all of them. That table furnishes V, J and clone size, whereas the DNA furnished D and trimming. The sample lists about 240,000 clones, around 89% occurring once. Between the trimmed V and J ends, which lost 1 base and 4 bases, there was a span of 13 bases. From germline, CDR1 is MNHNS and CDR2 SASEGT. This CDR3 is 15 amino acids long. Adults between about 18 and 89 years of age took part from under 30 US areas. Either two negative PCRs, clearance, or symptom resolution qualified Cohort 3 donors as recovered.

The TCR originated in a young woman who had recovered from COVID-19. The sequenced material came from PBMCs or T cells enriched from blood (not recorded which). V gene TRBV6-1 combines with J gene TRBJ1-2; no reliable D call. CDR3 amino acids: CASSEGRNSPYGYTF. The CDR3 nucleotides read TGTGCCAGCAGTGAAGGACGTAACAGCCCCTATGGCTACACCTTC.